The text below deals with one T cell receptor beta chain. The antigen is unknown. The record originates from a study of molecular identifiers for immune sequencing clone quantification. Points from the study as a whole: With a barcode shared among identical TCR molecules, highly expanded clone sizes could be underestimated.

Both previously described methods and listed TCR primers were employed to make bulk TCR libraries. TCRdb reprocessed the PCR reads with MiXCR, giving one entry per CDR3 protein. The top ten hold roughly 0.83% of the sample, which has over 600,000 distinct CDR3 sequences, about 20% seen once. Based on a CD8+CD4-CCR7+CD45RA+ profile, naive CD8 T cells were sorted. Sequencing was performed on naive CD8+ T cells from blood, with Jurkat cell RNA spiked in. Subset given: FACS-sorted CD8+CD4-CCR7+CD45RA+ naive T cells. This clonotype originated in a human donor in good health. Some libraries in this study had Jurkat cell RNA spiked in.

The CDR3 spells CSAREAGATYEQYF. In DNA, the CDR3 is TGCAGTGCTAGAGAGGCAGGGGCGACCTACGAGCAGTACTTC. The chain joins TRBV20-1 to TRBJ2-7, with TRBD1 as a possible D gene (6 bases). Trimming stripped 0 bases from V and 2 bases from J, with 11 bases between. Looked up from germline, CDR1 is DFQATT and CDR2 is SNEGSKA (reference sequence). The CDR3 has 14 amino acids.